This TCR beta chain was sequenced for a study of shared clonotypes between healthy human individuals (dated by TCRdb to about 2020). Study-level background: The cohort included three men and a couple of women between 18 and 49 years of age. For each donor, three plates each were used for CD4 naive and CD4 memory, two plates were used for CD8 naive, and one plate was used for CD8 memory. The study deeply sequenced blood TCR repertoires of 5 or 6 healthy adults to estimate repertoire size and the extent of clonotype sharing between individuals. Different laboratories and diverse techniques were used to prepare libraries and sequence TCR repertoires, to increase sequencing depth and limit assay-specific biases. Each donor's leukapheresis produced roughly between about 0.85 and 10 billion PBMCs. What the study reported, not specific to this receptor: Based on pairwise subsampling, the degree of clonotype sharing among donors was expected to be affected by sequencing depth. The genetic and exposure-history diversity represented was limited by the small number of donors. Only blood was sampled, and tissue TCR repertoires likely differ from those in blood. Even with the large sequencing depth, rarefaction of the sorted-subset datasets indicated that sequencing was incomplete. Larger estimated clonotype richness was generally found for naive subsets than for memory subsets. Clonotypes shared by all four sorted-subset donors showed higher generation probabilities than non-shared clonotypes. When a handful of donors were compared, the shared fraction of clonotypes was about 5% for naive CD4, approximately 3.5% for naive CD8, 2% to 2.5% for memory CD4, and roughly 0.43% for memory CD8.

For the CD8 naive samples, CD45RO-negative cells were positively selected for CCR7, yielding a CD45RA+CCR7+ population from which TemRA cells were excluded. The donors were healthy, HIV-negative adults with no recently reported acute infections or vaccinations. All donors were Caucasian adults living in Nashville, Tennessee, USA. After blood collection by leukapheresis, PBMCs were isolated using Ficoll-Histopaque density gradient centrifugation and then cryopreserved in the vapor phase of liquid nitrogen. Purity and quantity of every magnetically sorted T cell population were checked by analytical flow cytometry. Genomic DNA was isolated from every sorted fraction and measured by UV absorbance on a Nanodrop 2000c. Based on the germline V gene, the CDR1 and CDR2 sequences are MNHEY and SVGAGI. Including the terminal cysteine and phenylalanine, the CDR3 comprises 15 residues. Only the CDR3 DNA is retained, 45 bases long and in frame from the first base. Trimming costs V 5 bases and J 3 bases, and their ends lie 17 bases apart.

Concerning this clone: Its antigen has not been determined. No base qualities exist here, and no much larger clone lies one base off it.

Using the deep immunoSEQ assay, multiplex PCR amplified TCR CDR3 regions from genomic DNA. Genomic DNA extracted from each cell subset was distributed evenly over all wells of several immunoSEQ 96-well plates, and each plate served as one replicate. For sorted subsets, each replicate PCR was loaded with 200 ng genomic DNA, equivalent to 25,000 to 35,000 T cell genomes. The purified libraries were quantified using a Qubit 3.0 fluorometer, sized with a Bioanalyzer 2100, and then quantified again using the KAPA Library Quantification kit. Each immunoSEQ 96-well plate was sequenced on its own single-read 150-cycle Illumina NextSeq 550 flow cell. The authors' pipeline ran thus. Because the immunoSEQ output held only junctional sequences and lacked quality scores, the filtering could not match the filtering applied to full-length reads. Sequences were annotated with PyIR, a Python wrapper for IgBLAST v1.9, and V/J genes and CDR3 were assigned using IMGT germline references. Reads were filtered out if the reads had weak V/J assignments (E-value above 1e-6), no CDR3, stop codons, out-of-frame junctions, or ambiguous translated residues. V3J clonotypes were defined by identical inferred V gene, J gene, and CDR3 amino acid sequence. To compute the percentage overlap between repertoires, the number of shared unique clonotypes was divided by the size of the smaller repertoire. Richness of each repertoire was evaluated using RTK rarefaction, the Chao1 estimator, and Recon v2.1 estimates of unobserved clonotypes. OLGA was used to compute generation probabilities for all TCRbeta clonotypes that the gDNA method yielded from a few donors. Entries here come from immuneACCESS through TCRdb and include only in-frame sequences with V and J called. Some clones fail to appear in such tables; in the studies checked, an unresolved V gene covers under half of the shortfall, and the cause of the remainder is unknown. That table is the source of V, J and clone size, and D and trimming were worked out from the DNA. The sample yields around 600,000 clones; around 95% were counted once. The top ten constitute approximately 0.12% of the sample.

Sequencing was done on a sample of naive CD8+ T cells sorted from blood. Taken with the paper, the label for cell subset or site translates to: CD45RA+CCR7+. This TCR was sampled from a woman aged 25 to 39 in good health. The rearrangement combines TRBV6-5 with TRBJ2-7; the D gene is possibly TRBD1, with 6 bases matching. The sequenced DNA: TGTGCCAGCAGTCAAAGCACAGGGAACTACTACGAGCAGTACTTC. It specifies CASSQSTGNYYEQYF.